This entry lists 14 T cell receptor beta chains sequenced from one sample in a study of blood T cells in healthy people across ages. PCR was performed a second time for about 7 to 12 cycles using a sample-barcoded 5' primer and a J-beta primer mix. TCRdb called the 5' RACE reads again in MiXCR, with one record for every CDR3 protein. Here the sample spans around 1.5 million distinct CDR3 sequences, roughly 64% being singletons. The sequencing input was blood. The source is a man aged 18 to 30 in good health.

This clonotype has just one count. The chain links TRBV14 to TRBJ2-1; 8 bases are shared with TRBD2. The CDR3 runs 13 residues. CDR1 and CDR2 (germline): SGHDN, FVKESK. V lost 7 bases to trimming and J lost 5 bases; unmatched junction nucleotides: 4. CDR3 nucleotides: TGTGCCAGCACCGATAGCGGGAACAATGAGCAGTTCTTC. As protein: CASTDSGNNEQFF.

The chain recombines TRBV7-9 with TRBJ2-7; 8 bases are a match to TRBD1. Germline assignment: CDR1 SEHNR and CDR2 FQNEAQ (reference sequence). The trim removed 5 bases at V and 2 bases at J, leaving 11 bases unmatched. The CDR3 runs 16 residues. The CDR3 DNA sequence: TGTGCCAGCAGCCCAACAACGGGACAGGTGACCTACGAGCAGTACTTC. Protein product: CASSPTTGQVTYEQYF.

V gene TRBV5-1 combines with J gene TRBJ2-7; 9 nucleotides match TRBD1. The J call may be faulty, since TRBJ2-1 better matches the DNA end. Germline V gene lookup returns CDR1 SGHRS and CDR2 YFSETQ. This CDR3 is built from 14 residues. CDR3 sequence reads: CASSFPDRGNEQFF. The CDR3, as DNA: TGCGCCAGCAGCTTCCCGGACAGGGGCAATGAGCAGTTCTTC.

This clonotype was seen a few times. The chain is built from TRBV4-2 and TRBJ1-2, with a weak D call TRBD1 (6 bases). Trimming stripped 5 bases from V and 5 bases from J, with 15 bases between. Germline CDR1 reads LGHNA; CDR2 reads YNFKEQ. This CDR3 spans 14 amino acids. This chain's CDR3 is CASSAIGQLYGYTF. CDR3 in DNA: TGTGCCAGCAGCGCCATCGGACAGTTGTATGGCTACACCTTC.

This clonotype was seen a single time. The CDR3 DNA follows: TGCGCCAGCAGCCAAGATACCCCAGGGGTAGGAAACACCATATATTTT. It yields the protein CASSQDTPGVGNTIYF. The chain is built from TRBV4-1 and TRBJ1-3; D is perhaps TRBD1 (6 bases). The CDR3 contains 16 residues. Per germline, CDR1 MGHRA and CDR2 YSYEKL. The ends were cut back, 0 bases at V and 4 bases at J, with 13 bases in the middle.

This clonotype was picked up a small number of times. V usage is TRBV15 and J usage is TRBJ1-2; the D gene is possibly TRBD1 (5 bases). Per germline, CDR1 LNHNV and CDR2 YYDKDF (reference sequence). This CDR3 contains 13 residues. V gave up 3 bases and J gave up 8 bases, with 13 bases separating them. This CDR3 is CATSSGGGSGYTF. CDR3 sequence (DNA): TGTGCCACCAGCAGCGGGGGAGGGAGCGGCTACACCTTC.

The genes are TRBV3-1 and TRBJ1-2, with 10 nucleotides matching TRBD1. The CDR3 loop spans 15 amino acids. Germline trimming cut 1 base from V and 3 bases from J; bases unmatched to any gene: 2. Germline V gene sequence: CDR1 LGHDT, CDR2 YNNKEL (reference sequence). CDR3: CASSQAGTGDYGYTF. Written as DNA, the CDR3 is TGTGCCAGCAGCCAAGCCGGGACAGGGGACTATGGCTACACCTTC.

The chain joins TRBV7-9 to TRBJ2-3, with D possibly being TRBD2 (6 bases). Germline CDR1 and CDR2: SEHNR and FQNEAQ (reference sequence). V dropped 8 bases and J dropped 2 bases, with 11 bases sitting between them. This CDR3 comprises 13 residues. The CDR3, as DNA: TGTGCCAGCCGGGTAGCGGACACAGATACGCAGTATTTT. Protein product: CASRVADTDTQYF. The entire variable domain, with the rest obtained from reference TRBV7-9 and TRBJ2-3, is as follows: DTGVSQNPRHKITKRGQNVTFRCDPISEHNRLYWYRQTLGQGPEFLTYFQNEAQLEKSRLLSDRFSAERPKGSFSTLEIQRTEQGDSAMYLCASRVADTDTQYFGPGTRLTVL.

The table lists this clonotype with a count of one. The chain has TRBV7-2 and TRBJ1-6, with 8 positions matching TRBD1. This CDR3 region has 16 residues. Germline lookup yields CDR1 SGHTA and CDR2 FQGNSA. The J segment lost 7 bases and the V segment lost 4 bases, leaving 9 bases of the junction unmatched. The CDR3 region is CASSSRIYRGNSPLHF. The CDR3 DNA reads as TGTGCCAGCAGCTCTCGAATATACAGGGGGAATTCACCCCTCCACTTT.

This sequence joins TRBV6-2 or TRBV6-3 and TRBJ1-5; 8 bases line up with TRBD1. The CDR3 runs 14 residues. Germline-derived CDR1 and CDR2 are MNHEY and SVGEGT. Trimming at V came to 5 bases and at J to 10 bases, leaving 10 bases not matched to a gene. The CDR3 sequence: CASSTGQGIRPQHF. In DNA form, the CDR3 reads TGTGCCAGCAGTACTGGACAGGGAATCCGACCCCAGCATTTT.

This chain joins TRBV13 and TRBJ2-3, with D maybe TRBD1 (6 bases). This CDR3 region has 16 residues. Germline V gene lookup returns CDR1 PRHDT and CDR2 FYEKMQ (reference sequence). Trimming removed 0 bases from V and 0 bases from J, with 10 bases in between. The DNA for the CDR3 is TGTGCCAGCAGCTTAGGGGACAGTCCTAGCACAGATACGCAGTATTTT. This gives the protein CASSLGDSPSTDTQYF. The full variable domain, rest sourced from reference TRBV13 and TRBJ2-3, is AAGVIQSPRHLIKEKRETATLKCYPIPRHDTVYWYQQGPGQDPQFLISFYEKMQSDKGSIPDRFSAQQFSDYHSELNMSSLELGDSALYFCASSLGDSPSTDTQYFGPGTRLTVL.

The chain employs TRBV27 and TRBJ2-5, with D perhaps matching TRBD1 or TRBD2 (5 bases each). CDR1 and CDR2 (germline): MNHEY, SMNVEV (reference sequence). V shed 2 bases and J shed 11 bases, with 15 bases lying between them. The CDR3 runs to 13 residues. CDR3 in amino acids: CASSLQGPGFQYF. The CDR3 DNA follows: TGTGCCAGCAGTTTACAGGGACCCGGTTTTCAGTACTTC.

The chain joins TRBV10-2 to TRBJ2-5; no reliable D call. The J call may not be correct, given that the DNA end is closer to TRBJ2-4. This CDR3 comprises 16 residues. In germline, CDR1 is WSHSY, CDR2 SAAADI. CDR3 sequence (DNA): TGCGCCAGCAGTGAGGAATCTATTCCCCTCCGGGACATTCAGTACTTC. This translates into CASSEESIPLRDIQYF.

The J gene is TRBJ2-5, the V gene TRBV25-1; 10 nucleotides agree with TRBD1. The CDR3 is 15 amino acids. Germline assignment: CDR1 MGHDK and CDR2 SYGVNS. V lost 6 bases and J lost 4; bases outside the gene matches: 8. Here the CDR3 DNA reads TGTGCCAGCAGCGGGACAGGGGATGGTGGAGAGACCCAGTACTTC. Its protein is CASSGTGDGGETQYF.